Given below is one TCR beta chain in context. TCRdb's copy holds only in-frame clones and misses some; the assay was immunoSEQ multiplex PCR. The table shows roughly 40,000 clones, with approximately 90% occurring only once. This specimen belongs to a study of OX40 agonist ivuxolimab in advanced cancers. The overall study: From roughly 20 to 79 years was the age range, with a mean of about 56 years, and around 84% were male. Partial responses were achieved by three patients: one hepatocellular carcinoma, two cutaneous melanoma.

The CDR3 is 15 amino acids. Germline V lookup: CDR1 ENHRY, CDR2 SYGVKD. Trimming cost V 1 base and J 1 base, with 7 bases left between them. This TCR derives from an adult with an advanced solid tumor such as melanoma, head and neck, liver or kidney cancer. The sequencing used CD4+ or CD8+ T cells sorted from blood, collected in a trial of the OX40 agonist ivuxolimab. This chain joins TRBV10-3 and TRBJ2-2, with D possibly TRBD2 on 5 matching bases. The CDR3 DNA is TGTGCCATCAGTGAGTTAGCGATGAACACCGGGGAGCTGTTTTTT. Its translation: CAISELAMNTGELFF.